This TCR beta chain originates from a study of OX40 agonist ivuxolimab in advanced cancers. In the study overall: Patients in dose escalation had liver, melanoma, kidney or head and neck cancers.

Method: immunoSEQ multiplex PCR; TCRdb's copy keeps in-frame clones and lacks some. The repertoire includes about 77,000 clones, roughly 87% of them detected once, and more than 1.5% sits in the top ten. This CDR3 is 14 amino acids long. The V and J ends lost 0 bases and 0 bases respectively, with 5 bases between them. The germline V gene encodes CDR1 MGHRA and CDR2 YSYEKL. Sequenced material: CD4+ or CD8+ T cells sorted from blood, taken in a trial of the OX40 agonist ivuxolimab. This clonotype was obtained from an adult with an advanced solid tumor such as melanoma, head and neck, liver or kidney cancer. The rearrangement uses TRBV4-1 and TRBJ1-1; TRBD1 might be the D (5 bases). This CDR3 is CASSQDRVNTEAFF. In DNA, the CDR3 is TGCGCCAGCAGCCAAGACAGGGTGAACACTGAAGCTTTCTTT.